This entry lists 14 T cell receptor beta chains sequenced from one sample in a study of blood T cell repertoires in COVID-19 (dated by TCRdb to 2020 to 2022). Libraries were constructed by the immunoSEQ multiplex PCR assay. TCRdb's version of the immuneACCESS table is confined to in-frame rearrangements and falls short of the full clone set. An unresolved V gene accounts for under half of the shortfall where checked; the remainder is of unknown origin. The sample records 150,000 to 200,000 clones, 90% of which are singletons. Jointly, the top ten make up around 0.63% of the sample. Sequenced sample: peripheral blood. The receptor source for this set is a man in his forties or fifties with acute or convalescent COVID-19.

The rearrangement uses TRBV7-2 and TRBJ2-1; TRBD1 aligns across 7 bases. Germline loops: CDR1 SGHTA, CDR2 FQGNSA. The CDR3 consists of 15 residues. The V gene end was trimmed by 7 bases and the J gene end by 2 bases; junction bases not matched to a gene: 8. The chain's CDR3 is CASTETGIPYNEQFF. The CDR3 DNA is TGTGCCAGCACCGAGACAGGGATCCCCTACAATGAGCAGTTCTTC.

J is TRBJ2-3 and V is TRBV7-9; 11 positions agree with TRBD2. The J segment lost 2 bases and the V segment lost 6 bases, leaving 7 bases of the junction unmatched. Germline V lookup: CDR1 SEHNR, CDR2 FQNEAQ (reference sequence). The CDR3 is 16 amino acids. CDR3 amino acids: CASRETSGRPTDTQYF. DNA for the CDR3: TGTGCCAGCAGGGAAACTAGCGGGAGACCCACAGATACGCAGTATTTT.

The rearrangement uses TRBV5-1 and TRBJ2-5; D perhaps matches TRBD2 (5 bases). This CDR3 comprises 16 residues. V was cut by 4 bases and J by 5 bases, with 21 bases left in between. CDR1 is SGHRS and CDR2 is YFSETQ in the germline V gene. The CDR3 sequence: CASSRSGVGSGETQYF. In DNA, the CDR3 is TGCGCCAGCAGCCGCTCTGGGGTCGGGTCGGGGGAGACCCAGTACTTC. Drawing the rest from reference TRBV5-1 and TRBJ2-5, the complete variable domain is KAGVTQTPRYLIKTRGQQVTLSCSPISGHRSVSWYQQTPGQGLQFLFEYFSETQRNKGNFPGRFSGRQFSNSRSEMNVSTLELGDSALYLCASSRSGVGSGETQYFGPGTRLLVL.

This clone came up once. This chain uses TRBV28 with TRBJ2-7, with D unresolved. The CDR3 totals 14 residues. Germline assignment: CDR1 MDHEN and CDR2 SYDVKM. Trimming cost V 7 bases and J 3 bases, with 16 bases left between them. Here the CDR3 reads CASKLTGNYYEQYF. CDR3 DNA: TGTGCCAGCAAGCTGACCGGAAACTACTACGAGCAGTACTTC.

This chain joins TRBV6-5 and TRBJ2-7; D gene ambiguous. The V end lost 4 bases, the J end lost 0 bases, and 7 bases lay between the germline ends. The CDR3 loop spans 13 amino acids. Germline lookup yields CDR1 MNHEY and CDR2 SVGAGI. DNA of the CDR3: TGTGCCAGCAGTTCGACAAGCTCCTACGAGCAGTACGTC. Translation: CASSSTSSYEQYV.

This chain links TRBV7-2 with TRBJ1-2; D may be TRBD1 (6 bases). There are 14 residues in the CDR3. Germline loops: CDR1 SGHTA, CDR2 FQGNSA. Trimming stripped 1 base from V and 3 bases from J, with 9 bases between. The CDR3 DNA follows: TGTGCCAGCAGCTTAGACAGGGCCCACTATGGCTACACCTTC. Amino acids: CASSLDRAHYGYTF.

The genes are TRBV30 and TRBJ1-5; 7 nucleotides line up with TRBD1. CDR1 is GTSNPN, CDR2 SVGIG, per germline (reference sequence). The CDR3 runs to 12 residues. Unmatched junction bases numbered 6, after V lost 5 bases and J lost 8 bases. CDR3 amino acids: CAWQQGNKPQHF. The CDR3 DNA is TGTGCCTGGCAACAGGGGAACAAGCCCCAGCATTTT.

Here the CDR3 DNA reads TGTGCCAGCAGTTTACAGGGTCGTTCACGTGAGCAGTACGTC. This encodes CASSLQGRSREQYV. The V gene is TRBV28, the J gene TRBJ2-7, with D maybe TRBD1 (5 bases). The germline V gene encodes CDR1 MDHEN and CDR2 SYDVKM. Trimming stripped 2 bases from V and 7 bases from J, with 15 bases between. The CDR3 has 14 residues.

The chain joins TRBV7-8 to TRBJ2-1; maybe TRBD2 (6 bases). Between the trimmed V and J ends, which lost 5 bases and 9 bases, there was a span of 20 bases. The length of the CDR3 is 15 residues. CDR1 and CDR2 (germline): SGHVS, FQNEAQ. The CDR3 DNA reads TGTGCCAGCAGCAAAACTGGGGGGACGAGTGGTGAGCAGTTCTTC. This sequence encodes CASSKTGGTSGEQFF.

V usage is TRBV28 and J usage is TRBJ2-7, with 7 positions matching TRBD2. Germline V gene sequence: CDR1 MDHEN, CDR2 SYDVKM. V was clipped by 6 bases and J by 6 bases; unmatched bases: 11. The CDR3 spans 14 residues. The CDR3 is CASSYSGEGREQYF. CDR3 DNA: TGTGCCAGCAGCTACTCGGGGGAGGGCCGCGAGCAGTACTTC. Full variable domain (missing parts from reference TRBV28 and TRBJ2-7): DVKVTQSSRYLVKRTGEKVFLECVQDMDHENMFWYRQDPGLGLRLIYFSYDVKMKEKGDIPEGYSVSREKKERFSLILESASTNQTSMYLCASSYSGEGREQYFGPGTRLTVT.

This chain uses TRBV27 with TRBJ2-7; D is unresolved. This CDR3 is built from 14 residues. CDR1 is MNHEY, CDR2 SMNVEV, per germline (reference sequence). V was shortened by 0 bases and J by 3 bases, with 9 bases between the two germline ends. The CDR3, as DNA: TGTGCCAGCAGTTTATCGTCTATGATCTACGAGCAGTACTTC. It translates to CASSLSSMIYEQYF.

Here the CDR3 reads CASSPRQDATYEQYF. The CDR3 DNA follows: TGTGCCAGCTCACCAAGACAGGATGCTACCTACGAGCAGTACTTC. The V and J genes are TRBV18 and TRBJ2-7; D perhaps matches TRBD1 (6 bases). The CDR3 extends over 15 amino acids. Trimming took off 2 bases at V and 2 bases at J, with 13 bases between the two ends. Germline V lookup: CDR1 KGHSH, CDR2 LQKENI.

V is TRBV27 and J is TRBJ1-6, with 7 bases aligning to TRBD1. In germline, CDR1 is MNHEY, CDR2 SMNVEV (reference sequence). Germline trimming cut 7 bases from V and 2 bases from J; bases unmatched to any gene: 14. The CDR3 contains 18 residues. The CDR3 region has the DNA TGTGCCAGCACTCCGAGGGGGCAGGGAATAGCCTATAATTCACCCCTCCACTTT. Its protein product is CASTPRGQGIAYNSPLHF.

The genes are TRBV7-6 and TRBJ2-7; perhaps TRBD2 as D (5 bases). The germline CDR1 and CDR2 sequences are SGHVS and FNYEAQ. The ends were cut back, 4 bases at V and 7 bases at J, with 17 bases in the middle. The CDR3 covers 14 residues. CDR3 coding DNA: TGTGCCAGCAGCTCCAACCGGGCCTCGGGAGAGCAGTACTTC. As protein: CASSSNRASGEQYF.